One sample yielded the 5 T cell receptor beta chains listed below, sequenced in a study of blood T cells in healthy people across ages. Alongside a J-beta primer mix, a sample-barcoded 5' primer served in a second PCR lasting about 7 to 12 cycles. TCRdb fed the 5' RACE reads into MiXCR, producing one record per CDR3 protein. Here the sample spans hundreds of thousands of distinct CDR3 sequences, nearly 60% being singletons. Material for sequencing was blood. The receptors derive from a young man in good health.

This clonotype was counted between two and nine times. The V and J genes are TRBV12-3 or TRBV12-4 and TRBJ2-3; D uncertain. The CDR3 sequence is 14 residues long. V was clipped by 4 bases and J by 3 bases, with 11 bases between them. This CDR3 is CASSSNRETDTQYF. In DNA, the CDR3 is TGTGCCAGCAGTTCCAACAGAGAGACAGATACGCAGTATTTT.

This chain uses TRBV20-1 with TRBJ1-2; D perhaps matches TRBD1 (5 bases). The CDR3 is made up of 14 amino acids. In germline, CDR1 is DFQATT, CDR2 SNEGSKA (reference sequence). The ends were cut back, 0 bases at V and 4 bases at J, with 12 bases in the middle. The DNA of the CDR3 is TGCAGTGCTAGAGATCTCGGGGGTAGCTATGGCTACACCTTC. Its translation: CSARDLGGSYGYTF.

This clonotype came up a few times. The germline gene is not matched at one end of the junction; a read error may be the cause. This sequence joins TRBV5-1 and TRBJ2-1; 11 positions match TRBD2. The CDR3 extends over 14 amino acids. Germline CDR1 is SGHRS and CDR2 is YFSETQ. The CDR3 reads CASSGTSGYNEQFF. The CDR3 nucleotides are TGTGCCAGCAGTGGGACTAGCGGTTACAATGAGCAGTTCTTC.

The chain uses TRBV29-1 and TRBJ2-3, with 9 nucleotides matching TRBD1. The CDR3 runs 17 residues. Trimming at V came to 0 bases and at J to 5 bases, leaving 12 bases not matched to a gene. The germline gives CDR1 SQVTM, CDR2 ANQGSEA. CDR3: CSVEDQIHRGLEDTQYF. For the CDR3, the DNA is TGCAGCGTTGAAGATCAGATTCACAGGGGGCTCGAAGATACGCAGTATTTT.

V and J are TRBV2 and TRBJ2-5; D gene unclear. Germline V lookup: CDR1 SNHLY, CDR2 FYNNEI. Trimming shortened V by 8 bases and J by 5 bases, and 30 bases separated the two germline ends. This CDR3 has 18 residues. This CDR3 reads CASLLTRRDKIFIETQYF. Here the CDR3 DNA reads TGTGCCAGCCTCCTGACCAGGCGCGACAAGATTTTCATTGAGACCCAGTACTTC. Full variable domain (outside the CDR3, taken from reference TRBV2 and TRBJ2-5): EPEVTQTPSHQVTQMGQEVILRCVPISNHLYFYWYRQILGQKVEFLVSFYNNEISEKSEIFDDQFSVERPDGSNFTLKIRSTKLEDSAMYFCASLLTRRDKIFIETQYFGPGTRLLVL.